Listed below are T cell receptor beta chains from one sample, sequenced in a study of cytomegalovirus exposure and HLA in healthy donors. Assay used: immunoSEQ multiplex PCR; TCRdb lists only in-frame clones, some missing. The sample holds more than 100,000 clones; approximately 10% are singletons and the top ten take roughly 6.4%. Input material: PBMCs. Receptor source: a woman between 40 and 50 years old in good health and CMV-seropositive. The CDR3 runs from the conserved cysteine through the conserved F or W. The D gene is left open where the match is weak. Rows give clone size only sometimes, using once, few, many, or a class for an expanded clone.

size,D,V,J,CDR3,DNA
-,-,TRBV2,TRBJ1-2,CASSIDGSNYGYTF,TGTGCCAGCAGTATCGACGGGTCTAACTATGGCTACACCTTC
few,TRBD2,TRBV4-2,TRBJ2-5,CASSVGLAGGGETQYF,TGTGCCAGCAGCGTAGGGCTAGCGGGGGGTGGGGAGACCCAGTACTTC
-,-,TRBV6-8,TRBJ1-1,CASSFSTSGRSLRAFF,TGTGCCAGCAGTTTTTCCACCTCCGGGAGGAGCCTGCGGGCTTTCTTT
-,TRBD1,TRBV2,TRBJ2-5,CASSSDRGWETQYF,TGTGCCAGCAGCTCTGACAGGGGGTGGGAGACCCAGTACTTC
-,TRBD1,TRBV7-2,TRBJ1-4,CASSSWTGANEKLFF,TGTGCCAGCAGCTCATGGACAGGGGCTAATGAAAAACTGTTTTTT
-,TRBD1,TRBV5-1,TRBJ1-2,CASTLSGGAEYGYTF,TGCGCCAGCACCCTATCAGGGGGCGCGGAATATGGCTACACCTTC
few,TRBD1,TRBV5-1,TRBJ1-5,CASSAGTGSNQPQHF,TGCGCCAGCAGTGCCGGGACAGGGAGCAATCAGCCCCAGCATTTT
few,TRBD1,TRBV19,TRBJ1-5,CASSRAQGDSNQPQHF,TGTGCCAGTAGTAGGGCCCAGGGGGACAGCAATCAGCCCCAGCATTTT
few,TRBD2,TRBV5-1,TRBJ2-3,CASSLGGGPTDTQYF,TGCGCCAGCAGCTTGGGCGGGGGGCCCACAGATACGCAGTATTTT
-,-,TRBV11-2,TRBJ2-1,CASSATGGLHEQFF,TGTGCCAGCAGCGCGACAGGTGGGCTTCATGAGCAGTTCTTC
-,-,TRBV6-5,TRBJ1-1,CATQQAGNTEAFF,TGTGCCACCCAACAGGCAGGGAACACTGAAGCTTTCTTT
-,TRBD1,TRBV18,TRBJ1-6,CASSPQGAGNSPLHF,TGTGCCAGCTCTCCACAGGGGGCGGGTAATTCACCCCTCCACTTT
-,-,TRBV7-6,TRBJ2-1,CASSLVEGGSNEQFF,TGTGCCAGCAGCTTAGTAGAGGGTGGTTCCAATGAGCAGTTCTTC
few,TRBD1,TRBV27,TRBJ1-6,CASSFGRQGNSPLHF,TGTGCCAGCAGTTTTGGGAGACAGGGCAATTCACCCCTCCACTTT
-,-,TRBV6-5,TRBJ2-2,CASKETGELFF,TGTGCCAGCAAGGAGACCGGGGAGCTGTTTTTT
many,-,TRBV6-1,TRBJ1-3,CASSTGSGNTIYF,TGTGCCAGCAGTACAGGTTCTGGAAACACCATATATTTT
-,-,TRBV10-2,TRBJ2-1,CASSFGQGTYNEQFF,-
few,-,TRBV12-5,TRBJ1-5,CASATGNQPQHF,TGTGCTAGTGCTACGGGGAATCAGCCCCAGCATTTT
once,-,TRBV25-1,TRBJ1-1,CASSELGRYTEAFF,TGTGCCAGCAGTGAATTGGGCAGGTACACTGAGGCTTTCTTT
-,TRBD1,TRBV29-1,TRBJ2-7,CSVGYRGPGDEQYF,TGCAGCGTTGGATACAGGGGGCCGGGGGACGAGCAGTACTTC
-,TRBD2,TRBV7-9,TRBJ2-1,CASSLAGGGVNNEQFF,TGTGCCAGCAGCTTAGCGGGCGGGGGGGTCAACAATGAGCAGTTCTTC
few,-,TRBV13,TRBJ1-1,CASSSEGNTEAFF,TGTGCCAGCAGCTCAGAGGGGAACACTGAAGCTTTCTTT
-,TRBD1,TRBV11-3,TRBJ2-3,CASSLGQGRGTDTQYF,TGTGCCAGCAGCTTAGGACAGGGGAGAGGAACAGATACGCAGTATTTT
few,-,TRBV2,TRBJ2-7,CASGITGPYAQYF,TGTGCCAGCGGAATCACAGGGCCTTACGCGCAGTACTTC
-,-,TRBV5-1,TRBJ2-7,CASSSTGSSYEQYF,TGCGCCAGCAGCTCGACAGGAAGCTCCTACGAGCAGTACTTC
-,-,TRBV7-2,TRBJ1-3,CASSLGTGNTIYF,TGTGCCAGCAGCTTAGGGACAGGAAACACCATATATTTT
-,TRBD1,TRBV6-4,TRBJ1-2,CASKGTGGDGYTF,TGTGCCAGCAAAGGGACAGGGGGCGATGGCTACACCTTC
few,TRBD1,TRBV6-5,TRBJ1-2,CASSNRGRSLSGYTF,TGTGCCAGCAGTAACAGGGGGAGATCCCTCTCAGGCTACACCTTC
few,TRBD2,TRBV5-4,TRBJ2-7,CASSPGGLSPYEQYF,TGTGCCAGCAGCCCCGGGGGGTTGTCTCCCTACGAGCAGTACTTC
few,-,TRBV7-9,TRBJ1-4,CASSKGKYEKLFF,TGTGCCAGCAGTAAGGGGAAGTATGAAAAACTGTTTTTT
-,-,TRBV14,TRBJ2-7,CASSQVTPGREQYF,TGTGCCAGCAGCCAAGTCACACCCGGGAGAGAGCAGTACTTC
-,-,TRBV27,TRBJ2-2,CASSLAGATSTGELFF,TGTGCCAGCAGTTTAGCGGGGGCTACGAGCACCGGGGAGCTGTTTTTT
-,TRBD1,TRBV7-2,TRBJ2-7,CASSLDRGYYEQYF,TGTGCCAGCAGCTTGGACAGGGGCTACTACGAGCAGTACTTC
-,-,TRBV6-6,TRBJ1-5,CASSPPGNQPQHF,TGTGCCAGCAGTCCCCCCGGCAATCAGCCCCAGCATTTT
-,-,TRBV5-1,TRBJ1-1,CASSFQGNTEAFF,TGCGCCAGCAGCTTCCAGGGGAACACTGAAGCTTTCTTT
few,-,TRBV2,TRBJ2-7,CASSEGTFSYEQYF,TGTGCCAGCAGTGAAGGGACTTTCTCCTACGAGCAGTACTTC
once,TRBD2,TRBV7-2,TRBJ2-1,CASSTQRGSYNEQFF,TGTGCCAGCAGCACTCAGCGGGGGTCCTACAATGAGCAGTTCTTC
-,TRBD1,TRBV2,TRBJ2-5,CASRDRAIQETQYF,TGTGCCAGCAGGGACAGGGCGATCCAAGAGACCCAGTACTTC
few,TRBD2,TRBV5-1,TRBJ2-7,CASSLTSGGYEQYF,TGCGCCAGCAGCTTGACTAGCGGGGGCTACGAGCAGTACTTC
few,TRBD1,TRBV4-1,TRBJ1-1,CASRGTEGTEAFF,TGCGCCAGCAGGGGGACAGAGGGGACTGAAGCTTTCTTT
few,TRBD1,TRBV7-8,TRBJ1-5,CASSLAGDRGQPQHF,TGTGCCAGCAGCTTAGCAGGGGACAGGGGGCAGCCCCAGCATTTT
-,-,TRBV6-6,TRBJ2-7,CASSLTGRASYEQYF,TGTGCCAGCAGTTTAACGGGCAGGGCCTCCTACGAGCAGTACTTC
-,-,TRBV15,TRBJ2-3,CATSSVFGQYTDTQYF,TGTGCCACCAGCAGCGTGTTTGGGCAGTACACAGATACGCAGTATTTT